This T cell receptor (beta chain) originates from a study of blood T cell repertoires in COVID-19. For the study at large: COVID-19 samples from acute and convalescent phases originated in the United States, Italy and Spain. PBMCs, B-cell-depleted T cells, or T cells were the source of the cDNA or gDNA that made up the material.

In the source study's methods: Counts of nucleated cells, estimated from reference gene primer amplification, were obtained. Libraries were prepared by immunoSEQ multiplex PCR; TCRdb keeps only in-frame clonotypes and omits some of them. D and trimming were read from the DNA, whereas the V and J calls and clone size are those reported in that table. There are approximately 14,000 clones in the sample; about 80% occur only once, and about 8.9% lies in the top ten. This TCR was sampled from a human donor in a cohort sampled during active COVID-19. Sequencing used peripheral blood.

The CDR3 nucleotides are TGCGCCAGCGGGGAACTAACAGCTGGGACTAGCGGGGGGGGCCCTCGCGAGCAGTACTTC. It is translated as CASGELTAGTSGGGPREQYF. The chain is built from TRBV10-1 and TRBJ2-7; 16 bases line up with TRBD2. This CDR3 is built from 20 residues. CDR1 WNHNN and CDR2 SYGVQD come from the germline V gene (reference sequence). V shed 8 bases, J shed 6 bases, and the junction held 22 bases outside the gene matches.